This T cell receptor (beta chain) was sequenced in a study of blood T cell repertoires in COVID-19. At the level of the study: The United States, Italy and Spain provided the acute and convalescent COVID-19 samples. Sources were T cells, B-cell-depleted T cells, or PBMCs; the material itself was cDNA or gDNA.

TCRdb keeps only in-frame clones here, not all; method: immunoSEQ multiplex PCR. The table records approximately 280,000 clones, around 89% of them present only once. Per the germline V gene, CDR1 is SQVTM and CDR2 is ANQGSEA. Trimming cost V 3 bases and J 8 bases, with 7 bases left between them. The CDR3 has 10 amino acids. Sequencing used peripheral blood. This receptor was identified in a man aged 40-49 years with acute or convalescent COVID-19. The genes are TRBV29-1 and TRBJ1-2; D gene unclear. This CDR3 reads CSVDERGYTF. CDR3 coding DNA: TGCAGCGTTGACGAGAGGGGCTACACCTTC.